The clone carrying this TCR beta chain was recorded a few times. The second PCR ran about 6 to 12 cycles with a sample-barcoded 5' primer and J-beta primers. Per sample, CDR3-containing paired-end reads numbered at least 3 million. TCRdb re-derived calls from the 5' RACE reads in MiXCR, one entry per CDR3 protein. The table records more than 1.4 million distinct CDR3 sequences, around two fifths of them present only once. The sample is drawn from a study of blood T cells in healthy people across ages. The CDR3 runs 15 residues. Germline V CDR1 and CDR2: WSHSY, SAAADI. V was cut by 3 bases and J by 4 bases, with 13 bases left in between.

The specimen was blood. V and J are TRBV10-2 and TRBJ1-5, with D possibly matching TRBD1 (5 bases). The sequence was collected from a young woman in good health. The CDR3 sequence: CASSDRQGFNQPQHF. The CDR3 region has the DNA TGCGCCAGCAGTGATCGGCAGGGCTTTAATCAGCCCCAGCATTTT.